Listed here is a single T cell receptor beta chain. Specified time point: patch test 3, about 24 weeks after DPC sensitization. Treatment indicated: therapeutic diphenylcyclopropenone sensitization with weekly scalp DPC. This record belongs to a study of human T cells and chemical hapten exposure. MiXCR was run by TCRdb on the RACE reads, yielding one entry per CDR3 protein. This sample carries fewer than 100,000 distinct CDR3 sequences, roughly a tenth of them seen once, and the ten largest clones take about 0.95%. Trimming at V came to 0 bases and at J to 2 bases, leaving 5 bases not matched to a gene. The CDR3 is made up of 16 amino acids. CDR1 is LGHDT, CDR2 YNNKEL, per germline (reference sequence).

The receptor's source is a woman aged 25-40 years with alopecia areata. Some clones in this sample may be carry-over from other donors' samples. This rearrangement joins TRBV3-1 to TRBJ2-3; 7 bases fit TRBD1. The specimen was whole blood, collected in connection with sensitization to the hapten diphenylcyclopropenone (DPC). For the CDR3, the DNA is TGTGCCAGCAGCCAAGAAAGGGGGCTATACACAGATACGCAGTATTTT. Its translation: CASSQERGLYTDTQYF.